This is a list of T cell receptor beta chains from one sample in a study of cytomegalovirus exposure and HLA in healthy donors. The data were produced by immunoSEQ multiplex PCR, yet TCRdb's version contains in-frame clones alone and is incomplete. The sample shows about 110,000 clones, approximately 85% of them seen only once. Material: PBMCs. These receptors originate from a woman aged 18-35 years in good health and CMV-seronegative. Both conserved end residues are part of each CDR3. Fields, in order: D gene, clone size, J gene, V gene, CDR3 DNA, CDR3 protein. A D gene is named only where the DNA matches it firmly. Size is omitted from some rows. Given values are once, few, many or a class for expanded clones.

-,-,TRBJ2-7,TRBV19,TGTGCCAGTACCCCGACAGGCCTATCCTACGAGCAGTACTTC,CASTPTGLSYEQYF
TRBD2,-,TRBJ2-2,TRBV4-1,TGCGCCAGCAGCCAAGCCGAGCGGGGGGCCGGCGAAACCGGGGAGCTGTTTTTT,CASSQAERGAGETGELFF
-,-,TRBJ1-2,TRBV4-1,TGCGCCAGCAGCTCGCGCCTGGACAGCTCTTATGGCTACACCTTC,CASSSRLDSSYGYTF
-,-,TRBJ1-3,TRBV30,TGTGCCTGGAGTGGCGGGACGGTCTCTGGAAACACCATATATTTT,CAWSGGTVSGNTIYF
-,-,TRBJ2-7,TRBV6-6,TGTGCCAGCAGTGGGTTGGGGCTGGGCTACGAGCAGTACTTC,CASSGLGLGYEQYF
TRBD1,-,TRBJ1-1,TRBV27,TGTGCCAGCAGCACAGGGGGAACTGAAGCTTTCTTT,CASSTGGTEAFF
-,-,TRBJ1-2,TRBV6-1,TGTGCCAGCGAAAATTTGGCGGCTAACTATGGCTACACCTTC,CASENLAANYGYTF
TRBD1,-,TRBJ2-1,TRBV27,TGTGCCAGCAGTACAGGGGGAAGCGAGCAGTTCTTC,CASSTGGSEQFF
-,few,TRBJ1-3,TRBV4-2,TGTGCCAGCAGCCAATCGGGGGATACTGGAAACACCATATATTTT,CASSQSGDTGNTIYF
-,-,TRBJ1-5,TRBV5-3,TGTGCCAGAAGCTTGGAAGCAGGGGATAGCAATCAGCCCCAGCATTTT,CARSLEAGDSNQPQHF
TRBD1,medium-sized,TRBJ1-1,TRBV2,TGTGCCAGCAGTGTCAAAAACAGGGGAACTGAAGCTTTCTTT,CASSVKNRGTEAFF
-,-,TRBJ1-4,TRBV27,TGTGCCAGCAGGAAACAGGTTGATGGGGAAAAACTGTTTTTT,CASRKQVDGEKLFF
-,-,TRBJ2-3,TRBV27,TGTGCCAGCAGTTTGGGCGGCACAGATACGCAGTATTTT,CASSLGGTDTQYF
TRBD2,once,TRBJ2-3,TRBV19,TGTGCCAGTAGTACCGAATGGACTAGCGGGAAAGATGGCACAGATACGCAGTATTTT,CASSTEWTSGKDGTDTQYF
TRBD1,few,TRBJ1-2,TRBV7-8,TGTGCCAGCAGCTTACTATACCGGACAGGGGACGCTGGCTACACCTTC,CASSLLYRTGDAGYTF
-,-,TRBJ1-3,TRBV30,TGTGCCTGGTCCGCCGGGGAGGCTGGAAACACCATATATTTT,CAWSAGEAGNTIYF
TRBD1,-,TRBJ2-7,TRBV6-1,TGTGCCAGCAGTGAAGCGGTCGGACAGGGGGCCTACGAGCAGTACTTC,CASSEAVGQGAYEQYF
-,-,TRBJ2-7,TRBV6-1,TGTGCCAGCAGCGCCACAGGGTGGAAGATCTACGAGCAGTACTTC,CASSATGWKIYEQYF
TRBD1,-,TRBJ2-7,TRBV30,TGTGCCTGGACTCGGGACAGGGGGCAAGGAGAGCAGTACTTC,CAWTRDRGQGEQYF
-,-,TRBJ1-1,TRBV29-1,TGCAGCGTTTTGGGCAGTATGAACACTGAAGCTTTCTTT,CSVLGSMNTEAFF
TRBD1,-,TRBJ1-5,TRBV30,TGTGCCCGGAGTGTACCCCCGGACAGGTTAAATCAGCCCCAGCATTTT,CARSVPPDRLNQPQHF
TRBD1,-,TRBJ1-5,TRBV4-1,TGCGCCAGCAGCCGCCTACAGGGGGCGAGCAATCAGCCCCAGCATTTT,CASSRLQGASNQPQHF
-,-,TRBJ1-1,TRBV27,TGTGCCAGCAGTTTATCCCGGGGGGCTGACGCTGAAGCTTTCTTT,CASSLSRGADAEAFF